The 10 T cell receptor beta chains listed next were all sequenced from one sample in a study of T-cell reconstitution after alpha-beta-depleted transplantation in children. TCRbeta library construction was performed incorporating unique molecular identifiers. TCRdb re-analysed the PCR reads in MiXCR, keeping a single row per CDR3 protein. The sample lists approximately 130,000 distinct CDR3 sequences, 9.5% to 10% occurring once. The sequencing here drew on PBMCs, mostly from graft donor cells, taken 180 days after TCRalphabeta/CD19-depleted stem cell transplant. Receptors were obtained from a girl under two years old who had a stem cell transplant for combined immunodeficiency, so the T cells may come from the graft donor.

This clonotype was counted ten times or more. The CDR3 is CASSLIAGGGETQYF. CDR3 nucleotide sequence: TGCGCCAGCAGCTTGATTGCAGGGGGAGGGGAGACCCAGTACTTC. The rearrangement joins TRBV5-1 to TRBJ2-5; D possibly matches TRBD1 or TRBD2 (7 bases each). The CDR3 loop spans 15 amino acids. V was clipped by 1 base and J by 5 bases, with 15 bases between them. Germline V gene sequence: CDR1 SGHRS, CDR2 YFSETQ.

V and J are TRBV12-3 or TRBV12-4 and TRBJ2-2; the D is unclear. The V and J ends lost 3 bases and 3 bases respectively, with 5 bases between them. This CDR3 spans 13 amino acids. CDR3 bases: TGTGCCAGCAGTTTGACATACACCGGGGAGCTGTTTTTT. Its translation: CASSLTYTGELFF.

This clonotype was counted at least ten times. V gene TRBV28 combines with J gene TRBJ1-6, with a possible D match to TRBD1 (6 bases). The CDR3 length is 14 residues. From germline, CDR1 is MDHEN and CDR2 SYDVKM. The V end was cut by 3 bases, the J end by 3 bases, with 6 bases between. Written as DNA, the CDR3 is TGTGCCAGCAGTTTGGACAGCTATAATTCACCCCTCCACTTT. It is translated as CASSLDSYNSPLHF.

At least ten counts were recorded for this clonotype. V and J are TRBV6-1 and TRBJ1-6; the D gene is possibly TRBD1 (5 bases). The CDR3 is 15 residues long. The V gene's germline CDR1 is MNHNS and CDR2 SASEGT. V lost 4 bases and J 6 bases, leaving 13 bases between the germline ends. The CDR3 DNA sequence: TGTGCCAGCAGTGGCACGGGGGGGATTAATTCACCCCTCCACTTT. Its protein is CASSGTGGINSPLHF.

The CDR3 spells CASSVGLGTPNNEQFF. The CDR3 DNA reads as TGTGCCAGCAGCGTAGGCCTCGGGACTCCTAACAATGAGCAGTTCTTC. This chain uses TRBV9 with TRBJ2-1; maybe TRBD2 (6 bases). CDR1 SGDLS and CDR2 YYNGEE come from the germline V gene. Trimming stripped 0 bases from V and 5 bases from J, with 15 bases between. This CDR3 is 16 amino acids long.

A few counts support this clonotype. This chain links TRBV28 with TRBJ2-6, with D uncertain. CDR3 length: 21 residues. V gave up 6 bases and J gave up 0 bases, with 27 bases separating them. Per the germline V gene, CDR1 is MDHEN and CDR2 is SYDVKM. CDR3 region: CASRSFAVQPSLHSGANVLTF. The CDR3 nucleotides are TGTGCCAGCAGATCCTTTGCGGTCCAACCTTCTTTACACTCTGGGGCCAACGTCCTGACTTTC.

The chain joins TRBV6-2 or TRBV6-3 to TRBJ2-1; the match to TRBD2 covers 11 bases. CDR1 and CDR2 from the germline V gene are MNHEY and SVGEGT. The CDR3 is 14 residues long. The trim removed 5 bases at V and 7 bases at J, leaving 4 bases unmatched. DNA of the CDR3: TGTGCCAGCAGTCGGACTAGCGGGCCGAATGAGCAGTTCTTC. This encodes CASSRTSGPNEQFF.

This clonotype was observed a handful of times. This sequence joins TRBV10-3 and TRBJ2-7; 10 nucleotides align to TRBD2. The V gene's germline CDR1 is ENHRY and CDR2 SYGVKD. The junction had 4 bases not matched to a gene; V was cut back by 6 bases and J by 2 bases. This CDR3 spans 14 amino acids. The CDR3 DNA follows: TGTGCCATCAGCCCTAGCGGGAGCGCCTACGAGCAGTACTTC. Its protein is CAISPSGSAYEQYF.

Here the CDR3 reads CSARDWASGAGGELFF. As DNA, the CDR3 is TGCAGTGCTAGAGATTGGGCTAGCGGGGCCGGCGGGGAGCTGTTTTTT. This sequence joins TRBV20-1 and TRBJ2-2; TRBD2 matches 9 bases. CDR3 length: 16 residues. V lost 0 bases to trimming and J lost 7 bases; unmatched junction nucleotides: 9. CDR1 is DFQATT, CDR2 SNEGSKA, per germline (reference sequence).

This clonotype was detected ten times or more. The chain combines TRBV20-1 with TRBJ2-2; D possibly corresponds to TRBD2 (6 bases). The V end was cut by 2 bases, the J end by 6 bases, with 13 bases between. The germline V gene encodes CDR1 DFQATT and CDR2 SNEGSKA (reference sequence). The CDR3 runs to 14 residues. This chain's CDR3 is CSARRTTRPGELFF. CDR3 nucleotide sequence: TGCAGTGCTAGACGGACTACCCGACCCGGGGAGCTGTTTTTT.